This entry concerns a single T cell receptor (beta chain). These data originate in a study of radiotherapy plus CTLA-4 blockade in lung cancer. With V trimmed by 3 bases and J by 7 bases, 12 bases remained unmatched. CDR1 and CDR2 from the germline V gene are MDHEN and SYDVKM. This CDR3 has 19 amino acids. Profiled with immunoSEQ multiplex PCR; TCRdb holds only in-frame clones, not every one. The data show fewer than 85,000 clones, 85% to 90% seen once. Specimen: peripheral blood, collected from a patient treated with radiotherapy plus ipilimumab. This TCR was sampled from a human donor with non-small cell lung cancer who had stable disease on radiotherapy plus ipilimumab. The V and J genes are TRBV28 and TRBJ2-1; TRBD2 matches at 16 bases. CDR3 amino acids: CASSFGGLAGGKVRNEQFF. The CDR3 DNA sequence: TGTGCCAGCAGTTTTGGGGGACTAGCGGGAGGGAAAGTACGGAATGAGCAGTTCTTC.